This T cell receptor beta chain was captured in a study of T cell responses to AZD1222 COVID-19 vaccine. Whole-study results and caveats: Among those given AZD1222, only six were seropositive at baseline.

Germline V gene sequence: CDR1 MGHDK, CDR2 SYGVNS. CDR3 length: 10 residues. Trimming removed 2 bases from V and 12 bases from J, with 5 bases in between. For this clone: Its antigen is currently unknown.

TCRdb's table, derived via immunoSEQ multiplex PCR, lists solely in-frame clones and lacks some. The data contain approximately 180,000 clones, about 90% of them singletons. This specimen consisted of peripheral blood, obtained on day 0 of AZD1222 vaccination. The chain uses TRBV25-1 and TRBJ2-1, with D possibly matching TRBD2 (5 bases). This clonotype was obtained from an adult in good health. The DNA of the CDR3 is TGTGCCAGCAGTGAAGGAGGGCAGTTCTTC. This sequence encodes CASSEGGQFF.